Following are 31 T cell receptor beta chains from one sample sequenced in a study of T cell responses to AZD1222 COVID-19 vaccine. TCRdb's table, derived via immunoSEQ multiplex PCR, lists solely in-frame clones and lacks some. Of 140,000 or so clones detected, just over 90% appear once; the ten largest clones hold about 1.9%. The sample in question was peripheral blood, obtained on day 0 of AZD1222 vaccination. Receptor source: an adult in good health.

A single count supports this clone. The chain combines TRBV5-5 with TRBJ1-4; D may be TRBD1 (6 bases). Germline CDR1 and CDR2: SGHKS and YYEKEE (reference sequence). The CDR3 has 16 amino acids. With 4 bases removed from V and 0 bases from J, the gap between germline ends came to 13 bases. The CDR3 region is CASSADSHSTNEKLFF. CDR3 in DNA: TGTGCCAGCAGCGCGGACAGCCACTCAACTAATGAAAAACTGTTTTTT. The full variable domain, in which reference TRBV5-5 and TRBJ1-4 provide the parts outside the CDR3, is DAGVTQSPTHLIKTRGQQVTLRCSPISGHKSVSWYQQVLGQGPQFIFQYYEKEERGRGNFPDRFSARQFPNYSSELNVNALLLGDSALYLCASSADSHSTNEKLFFGSGTQLSVL.

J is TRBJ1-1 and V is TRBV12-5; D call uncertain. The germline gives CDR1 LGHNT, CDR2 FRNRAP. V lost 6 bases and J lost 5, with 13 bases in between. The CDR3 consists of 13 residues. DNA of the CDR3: TGTGCTAGTGGCCTAGCGGTCGGGACTGAAGCTTTCTTT. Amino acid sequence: CASGLAVGTEAFF.

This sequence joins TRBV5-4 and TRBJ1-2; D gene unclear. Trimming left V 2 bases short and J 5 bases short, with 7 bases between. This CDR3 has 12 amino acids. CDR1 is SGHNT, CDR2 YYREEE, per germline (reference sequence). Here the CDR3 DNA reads TGTGCCAGCAGCTTACCAGAATATGGCTACACCTTC. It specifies CASSLPEYGYTF.

The CDR3 sequence is CASSLRPVRGPEQYF. As DNA, the CDR3 is TGTGCCAGCAGTTTGCGGCCGGTGAGGGGGCCCGAGCAGTACTTC. The rearrangement joins TRBV6-5 to TRBJ2-7, with 7 bases aligning to TRBD1. Germline V gene sequence: CDR1 MNHEY, CDR2 SVGAGI. This CDR3 is 15 amino acids long. The V and J ends lost 4 bases and 6 bases, in that order; junction bases with no gene match: 12.

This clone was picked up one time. CDR3 protein: CASSLEQPMNTEAFF. CDR3 nucleotides: TGCGCCAGCAGCTTGGAACAGCCTATGAACACTGAAGCTTTCTTT. The chain joins TRBV5-1 to TRBJ1-1; D gene uncertain. The V and J ends lost 0 bases and 0 bases respectively, with 9 bases between them. This CDR3 is 15 amino acids long. The germline CDR1 and CDR2 sequences are SGHRS and YFSETQ.

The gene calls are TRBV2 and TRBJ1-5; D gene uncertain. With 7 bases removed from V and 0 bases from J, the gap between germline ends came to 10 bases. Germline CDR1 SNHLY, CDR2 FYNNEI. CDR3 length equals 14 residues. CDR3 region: CASNLDASNQPQHF. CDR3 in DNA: TGTGCCAGCAATCTGGACGCTAGCAATCAGCCCCAGCATTTT.

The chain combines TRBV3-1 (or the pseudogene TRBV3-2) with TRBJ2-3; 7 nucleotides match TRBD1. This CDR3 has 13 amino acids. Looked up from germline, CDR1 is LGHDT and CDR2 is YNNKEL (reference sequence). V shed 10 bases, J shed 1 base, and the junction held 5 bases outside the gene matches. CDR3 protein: CATKQGGTDTQYF. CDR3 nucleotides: TGTGCCACCAAGCAGGGGGGCACAGATACGCAGTATTTT.

In DNA form, the CDR3 reads TGCGCCAGCAGCTTGTCTTGGGGGAGGACTGAAGCTTTCTTT. This translates into CASSLSWGRTEAFF. The chain has TRBV5-1 and TRBJ1-1; TRBD1 is a possible D gene (5 bases). The V gene's germline CDR1 is SGHRS and CDR2 YFSETQ. Between the trimmed V and J ends, which lost 1 base and 5 bases, there was a span of 12 bases. The length of the CDR3 is 14 residues.

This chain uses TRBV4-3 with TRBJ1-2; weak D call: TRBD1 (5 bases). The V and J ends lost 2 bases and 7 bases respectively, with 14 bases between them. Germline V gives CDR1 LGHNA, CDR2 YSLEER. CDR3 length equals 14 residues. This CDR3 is CASSQPGFRGGYTF. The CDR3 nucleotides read TGCGCCAGCAGCCAACCCGGGTTTAGGGGTGGCTACACCTTC.

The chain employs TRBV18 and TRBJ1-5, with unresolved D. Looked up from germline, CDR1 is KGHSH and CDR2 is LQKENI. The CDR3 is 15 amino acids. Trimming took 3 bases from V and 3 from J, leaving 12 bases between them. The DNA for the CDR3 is TGTGCCAGCTCACCCCAAGGCGGGCCCAATCAGCCCCAGCATTTT. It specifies CASSPQGGPNQPQHF.

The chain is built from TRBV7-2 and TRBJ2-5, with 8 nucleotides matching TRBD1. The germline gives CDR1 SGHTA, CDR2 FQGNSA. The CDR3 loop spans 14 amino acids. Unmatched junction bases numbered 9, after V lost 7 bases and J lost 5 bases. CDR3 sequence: CASTRGLGPETQYF. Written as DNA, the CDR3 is TGTGCCAGCACCAGGGGGCTTGGCCCGGAGACCCAGTACTTC.

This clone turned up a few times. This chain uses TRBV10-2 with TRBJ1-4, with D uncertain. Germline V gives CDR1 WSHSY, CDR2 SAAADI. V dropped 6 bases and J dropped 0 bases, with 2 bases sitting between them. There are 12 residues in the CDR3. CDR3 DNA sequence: TGCGCCAGCAGATCAACTAATGAAAAACTGTTTTTT. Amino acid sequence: CASRSTNEKLFF.

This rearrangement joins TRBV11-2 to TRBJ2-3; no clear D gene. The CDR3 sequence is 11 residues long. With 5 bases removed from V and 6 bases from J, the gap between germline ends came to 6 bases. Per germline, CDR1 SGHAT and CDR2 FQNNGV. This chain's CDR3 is CASSIRDTQYF. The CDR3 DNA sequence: TGTGCCAGCAGCATTAGGGATACGCAGTATTTT.

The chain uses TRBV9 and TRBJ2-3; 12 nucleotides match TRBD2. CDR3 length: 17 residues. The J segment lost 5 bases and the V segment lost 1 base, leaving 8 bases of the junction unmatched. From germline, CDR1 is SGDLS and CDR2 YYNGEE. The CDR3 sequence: CASSVNRGLAGLDTQYF. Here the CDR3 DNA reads TGTGCCAGCAGCGTAAACCGTGGACTAGCGGGGCTAGATACGCAGTATTTT.

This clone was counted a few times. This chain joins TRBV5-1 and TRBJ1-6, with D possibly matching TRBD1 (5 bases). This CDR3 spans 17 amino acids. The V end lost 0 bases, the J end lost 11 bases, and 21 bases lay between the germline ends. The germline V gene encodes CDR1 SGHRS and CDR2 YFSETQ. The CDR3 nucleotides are TGCGCCAGCAGCTTGGAGTTTGGGGGGGGTAGTACGGCACCCCTCCACTTT. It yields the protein CASSLEFGGGSTAPLHF.

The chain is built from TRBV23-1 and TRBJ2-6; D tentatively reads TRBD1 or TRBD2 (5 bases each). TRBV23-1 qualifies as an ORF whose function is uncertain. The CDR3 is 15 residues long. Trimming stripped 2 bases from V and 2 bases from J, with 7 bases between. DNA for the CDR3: TGCGCCAGCAGTCAACGAGGGGCTGGGGCCAACGTCCTGACTTTC. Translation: CASSQRGAGANVLTF.

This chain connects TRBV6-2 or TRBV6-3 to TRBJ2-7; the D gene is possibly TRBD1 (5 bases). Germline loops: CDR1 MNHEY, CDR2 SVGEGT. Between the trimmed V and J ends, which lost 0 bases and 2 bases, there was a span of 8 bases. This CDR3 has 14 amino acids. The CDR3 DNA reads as TGTGCCAGCAGTTACTCAGACAGAGCCTACGAGCAGTACTTC. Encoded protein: CASSYSDRAYEQYF.

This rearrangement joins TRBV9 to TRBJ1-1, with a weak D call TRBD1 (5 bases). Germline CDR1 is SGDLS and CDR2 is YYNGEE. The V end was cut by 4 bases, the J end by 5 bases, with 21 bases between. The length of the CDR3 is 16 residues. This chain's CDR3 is CASSPRVGGLATEAFF. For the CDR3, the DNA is TGTGCCAGCAGCCCCCGGGTGGGGGGTCTCGCAACTGAAGCTTTCTTT.

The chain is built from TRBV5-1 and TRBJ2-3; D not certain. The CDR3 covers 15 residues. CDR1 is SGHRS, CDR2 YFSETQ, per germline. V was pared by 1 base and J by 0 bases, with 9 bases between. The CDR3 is CASSLRVSSTDTQYF. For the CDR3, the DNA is TGCGCCAGCAGCTTGCGTGTTTCTAGCACAGATACGCAGTATTTT.

The CDR3 nucleotides read TGTGCCAGCAGCCGGGACTCTCGACTACACTATGGCTACACCTTC. Amino acid sequence: CASSRDSRLHYGYTF. This chain joins TRBV5-8 and TRBJ1-2, with D possibly matching TRBD1 (5 bases). The CDR3 contains 15 residues. Deletions cut 4 bases from V and 3 bases from J, with 16 bases between. CDR1 SGHTS and CDR2 YDEGEE come from the germline V gene.

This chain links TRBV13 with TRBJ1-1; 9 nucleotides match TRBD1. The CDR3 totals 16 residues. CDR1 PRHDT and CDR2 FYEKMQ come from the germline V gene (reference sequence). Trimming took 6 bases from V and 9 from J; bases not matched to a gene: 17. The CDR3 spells CASRLYAGQGFYKAFF. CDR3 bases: TGTGCCAGCAGGTTATACGCGGGACAGGGTTTTTACAAAGCTTTCTTT.

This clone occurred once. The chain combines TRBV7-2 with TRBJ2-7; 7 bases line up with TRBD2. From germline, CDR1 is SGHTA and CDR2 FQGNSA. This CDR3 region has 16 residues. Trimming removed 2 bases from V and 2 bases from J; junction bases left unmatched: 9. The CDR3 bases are TGTGCCAGCAGCTTATTGAAGGCGGGGGTACCCTACGAGCAGTACTTC. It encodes CASSLLKAGVPYEQYF.

CDR3 loop: CASSQEGRGAYGYTF. CDR3 coding DNA: TGTGCCAGCAGCCAAGAGGGCAGGGGGGCCTATGGCTACACCTTC. This chain connects TRBV4-2 to TRBJ1-2; 7 bases align to TRBD1. In germline, CDR1 is LGHNA, CDR2 YNFKEQ. V lost 0 bases to trimming and J lost 4 bases; unmatched junction nucleotides: 5. The CDR3 has 15 amino acids.

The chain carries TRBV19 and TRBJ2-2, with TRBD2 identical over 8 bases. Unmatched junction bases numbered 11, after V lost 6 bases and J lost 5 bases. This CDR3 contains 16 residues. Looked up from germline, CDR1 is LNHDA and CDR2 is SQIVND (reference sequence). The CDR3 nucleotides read TGTGCCAGTAGCTCCCCCGGGGAGCGGGGGACCGGGGAGCTGTTTTTT. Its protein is CASSSPGERGTGELFF.

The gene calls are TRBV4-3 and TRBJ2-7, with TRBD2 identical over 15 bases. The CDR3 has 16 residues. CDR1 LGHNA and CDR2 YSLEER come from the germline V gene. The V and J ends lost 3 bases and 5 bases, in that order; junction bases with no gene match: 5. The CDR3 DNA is TGCGCCAGCAGCCACGGACTAGCGGGGGGGCTAAACGAGCAGTACTTC. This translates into CASSHGLAGGLNEQYF.

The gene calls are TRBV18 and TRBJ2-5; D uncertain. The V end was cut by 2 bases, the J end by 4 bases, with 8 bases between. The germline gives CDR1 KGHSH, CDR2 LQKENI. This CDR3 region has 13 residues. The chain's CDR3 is CASSPTAPETQYF. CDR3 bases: TGTGCCAGCTCACCAACGGCCCCAGAGACCCAGTACTTC.

The chain's CDR3 is CASSLGTGTFQRGAHGYTF. The CDR3 DNA reads as TGCGCCAGCAGCTTGGGTACGGGGACCTTTCAGAGGGGGGCTCATGGCTACACCTTC. J is TRBJ1-2 and V is TRBV5-1; perhaps TRBD1 as D (6 bases). The CDR3 is made up of 19 amino acids. With 0 bases removed from V and 6 bases from J, the gap between germline ends came to 27 bases. CDR1 SGHRS and CDR2 YFSETQ come from the germline V gene.

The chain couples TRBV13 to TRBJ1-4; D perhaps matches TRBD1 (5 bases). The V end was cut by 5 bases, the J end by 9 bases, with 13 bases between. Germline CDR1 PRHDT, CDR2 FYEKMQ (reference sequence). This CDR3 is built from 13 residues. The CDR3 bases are TGTGCCAGCAGCCACCGGACACGGAAAAAACTGTTTTTT. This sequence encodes CASSHRTRKKLFF.

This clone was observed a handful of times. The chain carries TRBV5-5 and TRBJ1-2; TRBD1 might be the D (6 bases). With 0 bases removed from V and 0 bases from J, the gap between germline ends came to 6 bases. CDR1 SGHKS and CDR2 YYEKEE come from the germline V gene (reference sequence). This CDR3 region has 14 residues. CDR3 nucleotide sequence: TGTGCCAGCAGCTTGGACAGGGCTAACTATGGCTACACCTTC. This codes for CASSLDRANYGYTF. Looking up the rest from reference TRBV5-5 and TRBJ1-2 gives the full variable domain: DAGVTQSPTHLIKTRGQQVTLRCSPISGHKSVSWYQQVLGQGPQFIFQYYEKEERGRGNFPDRFSARQFPNYSSELNVNALLLGDSALYLCASSLDRANYGYTFGSGTRLTVV.

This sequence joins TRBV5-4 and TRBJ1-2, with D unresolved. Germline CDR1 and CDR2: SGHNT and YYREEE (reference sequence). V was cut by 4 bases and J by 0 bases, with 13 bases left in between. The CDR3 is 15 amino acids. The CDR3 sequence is CASSQERAPNYGYTF. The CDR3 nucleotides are TGTGCCAGCAGCCAGGAAAGGGCTCCTAACTATGGCTACACCTTC.

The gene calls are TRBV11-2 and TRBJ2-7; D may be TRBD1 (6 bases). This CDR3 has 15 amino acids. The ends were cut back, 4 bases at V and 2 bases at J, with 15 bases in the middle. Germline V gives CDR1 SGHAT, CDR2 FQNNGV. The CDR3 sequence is CASSSYRVSTYEQYF. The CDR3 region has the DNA TGTGCCAGCAGCTCCTACAGGGTATCCACCTACGAGCAGTACTTC.